This TCR beta chain was recovered during a study of a mutant IDH1 vaccine in newly diagnosed glioma. About the study: Treated patients had a mean age of roughly 40 years and an approximately 62% male, approximately 38% female split. Receipt of radiotherapy, temozolomide, or both preceded the study, and most received both.

The protocol was immunoSEQ multiplex PCR, while the TCRdb copy is restricted to in-frame clones and leaves out a portion. This table has roughly 120,000 clones, roughly nine tenths appearing once. Time point given: week 11, during vaccination. Every vaccination contained 300 ug of the mutant IDH1 20-mer peptide and was paired with topical imiquimod. Each astrocytoma in the donors was new, WHO grade 3 or 4, IDH1-mutant and ATRX-lost. Per the germline V gene, CDR1 is LGHNA and CDR2 is YNFKEQ. This CDR3 contains 17 residues. V dropped 0 bases and J dropped 4; count of bases not matched to a gene: 11. Concerning this clone itself: Its antigen remains unidentified.

This chain joins TRBV4-2 and TRBJ1-2, with TRBD1 identical over 7 bases. The material sequenced was PBMCs, taken from a glioma patient whose treatment included an IDH1 peptide vaccine. The sequence derives from a woman between 45 and 65 years old with glioma. The CDR3 spells CASSQDYSRGQIYGYTF. The CDR3 nucleotides read TGTGCCAGCAGCCAAGACTACTCCCGGGGACAGATCTATGGCTACACCTTC.